This record concerns one TCR beta chain sequence. This clone turned up a few times. Which antigen it targets is not known. No much larger clonotype is one base removed from it; base qualities were not supplied. The immunoSEQ Assay, a bias-controlled multiplex PCR, was used to amplify TCRbeta CDR3 regions from genomic DNA. In the source study's methods: Nucleated cell counts per sample were estimated from amplification of reference gene primers within the assay. To quantify the absolute abundance of each unique TCRbeta CDR3 rearrangement, sequence reads were collapsed and filtered. For each sample, productive Simpson clonality was calculated by taking the square root of Simpson's diversity index across productive rearrangements. TCRdb limited this immuneACCESS table to in-frame rearrangements with V and J called. A share of clones is missing; checked studies link under half to unresolved V genes, and the rest is unexplained. The DNA gave D and trimming, while V, J and clone size come from that table. The sample table contains approximately 410,000 clones; only one count was recorded for 75% to 90% of them. The ten largest clonotypes hold around 1.4% of the sample.

The data were obtained in a study of blood T cell repertoires in COVID-19 (dated by TCRdb to the early 2020s). About the study as a whole: The collaborator samples originated in the United States, Italy and Spain and spanned the acute and convalescent phases of COVID-19. The prospective study material was composed of cDNA or gDNA derived from T cells, B-cell-depleted T cells, or PBMCs. Deeply sampled blood TCRbeta repertoires from subjects exposed to, actively infected with, or recovered from COVID-19 were included in the dataset. The repertoires were made available in a free public database intended to serve as a resource for research on the immune response to SARS-CoV-2. The samples were drawn from the first 160 participants of the ongoing ImmuneRACE study and from 1,254 subjects provided by 6 global collaborators. Sample metadata almost always included a de-identified subject ID, COVID-19 status, age in years and sex. Where HLA class I and class II types were available, the types were taken from metadata supplied by the sample provider, not from assay-based typing. The paper as a whole reports these results and caveats: Clinical and demographic metadata were provided uncurated, with the amount varying by source and participant.

The collaborating institutions used their own protocols to collect whole blood in K2EDTA tubes. For TCRbeta analysis, collaborator samples were shipped as frozen whole blood, as isolated PBMCs, or as DNA extracted from either sample type. Compared with germline, V lacks 2 bases and J lacks 9 bases; bases without a gene match: 8. The germline V gene gives CDR1 as SNHLY and CDR2 as FYNNEI. Counted from cysteine to phenylalanine, this CDR3 has 15 amino acids. Only the CDR3 region is kept as DNA, spanning 45 bases read in frame from base 1. The rearranged segments are TRBV2 and TRBJ2-1; 9 bases in between match TRBD2. The clonotype comes from a woman in her thirties with active or convalescent COVID-19. Sequenced sample: peripheral blood. Here the CDR3 is given as CASSEQAGGWFEQFF. In nucleotides, the sequence is TGTGCCAGCAGTGAACAAGCGGGAGGTTGGTTTGAGCAGTTCTTC.